This passage covers 6 T cell receptor beta chains from one sample sequenced in a study of spatial heterogeneity in lung cancer. Their antigens remain unidentified. MiXCR, run by TCRdb on the 5' RACE reads, gives a single entry per CDR3 protein. The data show more than 15,000 distinct CDR3 sequences, more than 5% seen once. As to time point: sample taken at primary tumor resection. Study-level points and caveats: Counts of expanded alpha and beta TCRs within tumors tracked the tumor nonsynonymous mutation count.

Sequenced material: lung tumor tissue, taken at surgery. These receptors were taken from a male donor with early-stage non-small cell lung cancer.

The sample holds a few counts of this clonotype. The size of this beta chain means little, since it is a stray read in a library made for alpha chains. V gene TRBV7-2 combines with J gene TRBJ2-3; D may match TRBD1 or TRBD2 (6 bases each). CDR1 and CDR2 from the germline V gene are SGHTA and FQGNSA. The CDR3 runs to 18 residues. Between the trimmed V and J ends, which lost 3 bases and 0 bases, there was a span of 19 bases. The CDR3 coding sequence is TGTGCCAGCAGCTTCTGGGCGGGTCGGAGGGGGAGCACAGATACGCAGTATTTT. This codes for CASSFWAGRRGSTDTQYF. Full variable domain (rest looked up from reference TRBV7-2 and TRBJ2-3): GAGVSQSPSNKVTEKGKDVELRCDPISGHTALYWYRQSLGQGLEFLIYFQGNSAPDKSGLPSDRFSAERTGGSVSTLTIQRTQQEDSAVYLCASSFWAGRRGSTDTQYFGPGTRLTVL.

With regard to this clonotype: The library was designed around alpha chains, so this beta chain is a stray read whose abundance carries little weight. This chain uses TRBV6-1 with TRBJ2-7, with D perhaps assigned TRBD1 or TRBD2 (7 bases each). The germline gives CDR1 MNHNS, CDR2 SASEGT. Trimming left V 6 bases short and J 5 bases short, with 14 bases between. CDR3 length equals 13 residues. CDR3 region: CASSLQGTNEQYF. Here the CDR3 DNA reads TGTGCCAGCAGCCTACAGGGGACTAACGAGCAGTACTTC.

In the case of this clonotype: Found in a library prepared for alpha chains, this beta chain is an off-target read, and its abundance has little meaning. The chain recombines TRBV9 with TRBJ1-6; D unresolved. V lost 5 bases to trimming and J lost 0 bases, with 9 bases between them. From germline, CDR1 is SGDLS and CDR2 YYNGEE. CDR3 length: 15 residues. The CDR3 DNA follows: TGTGCCAGCAGTAGAGGTAACTCCTATAATTCACCCCTCCACTTT. Translation: CASSRGNSYNSPLHF.

This clonotype was picked up many times. This beta chain appears as a stray read in a library generated for alpha chains; its size is not informative. This rearrangement joins TRBV18 to TRBJ1-2; D gene uncertain. Germline CDR1 KGHSH, CDR2 LQKENI. CDR3 length equals 14 residues. Trimming shortened V by 4 bases and J by 2 bases, and 11 bases separated the two germline ends. The CDR3 bases are TGTGCCAGCTCACGAAGCGGGTCCAACTATGGCTACACCTTC. It yields the protein CASSRSGSNYGYTF.

This clonotype was counted only a few times. In a library made to pick up alpha chains, this beta chain is a stray read with a size that means little. This chain connects TRBV6-2 or TRBV6-3 to TRBJ2-5; tentative D call: TRBD1 (7 bases). V was shortened by 2 bases and J by 2 bases, with 9 bases between the two germline ends. Per the germline V gene, CDR1 is MNHEY and CDR2 is SVGEGT. This CDR3 spans 14 amino acids. CDR3 region: CASSYAGQQETQYF. The DNA for the CDR3 is TGTGCCAGCAGTTACGCGGGACAGCAAGAGACCCAGTACTTC.

This clonotype was counted at least ten times. As an off-target read in a library built for alpha chains, this beta chain has a frequency of little significance. V is TRBV5-4 and J is TRBJ2-3, with 8 bases fitting TRBD1. Germline values: CDR1 SGHNT, CDR2 YYREEE (reference sequence). With 4 bases clipped from V and 2 bases from J, the junction kept 9 bases outside the gene matches. This CDR3 is built from 16 residues. CDR3 sequence reads: CASSPGAGGNTDTQYF. The CDR3 DNA reads as TGTGCCAGCAGCCCCGGGGCAGGGGGCAACACAGATACGCAGTATTTT. The entire variable domain, with the rest obtained from reference TRBV5-4 and TRBJ2-3, is as follows: ETGVTQSPTHLIKTRGQQVTLRCSSQSGHNTVSWYQQALGQGPQFIFQYYREEENGRGNFPPRFSGLQFPNYSSELNVNALELDDSALYLCASSPGAGGNTDTQYFGPGTRLTVL.